These 8 T cell receptor beta chains share one sample of origin, sequenced in a study of T cell responses to AZD1222 COVID-19 vaccine. Only in-frame clones appear in the TCRdb table, and some are missing; sequencing was by immunoSEQ multiplex PCR. The data contain 150,000 to 200,000 clones, around nine tenths of them singletons. The input for sequencing was peripheral blood, taken on day 0 of AZD1222 vaccination. These receptor sequences come from an adult in good health.

This sequence joins TRBV5-1 and TRBJ1-1, with D perhaps TRBD1 (5 bases). The V gene lost 5 bases and the J gene lost 6 bases, with 20 bases spanning the gap. Germline V gene sequence: CDR1 SGHRS, CDR2 YFSETQ. The CDR3 spans 15 residues. The CDR3: CASRQLPGPPPEAFF. The CDR3 DNA sequence: TGCGCCAGCAGACAGCTTCCGGGACCTCCTCCTGAAGCTTTCTTT.

The chain links TRBV7-8 to TRBJ1-1, with D hard to call. V lost 0 bases, J lost 2 bases, and 7 bases lay in between. The CDR3 is 14 residues long. Germline V gene sequence: CDR1 SGHVS, CDR2 FQNEAQ. The CDR3 loop is CASSLAQVNTEAFF. The CDR3, as DNA: TGTGCCAGCAGCTTAGCGCAGGTTAACACTGAAGCTTTCTTT.

The chain employs TRBV18 and TRBJ1-5; D ambiguous. Germline values: CDR1 KGHSH, CDR2 LQKENI. Trimming took off 0 bases at V and 0 bases at J, with 3 bases between the two ends. This CDR3 spans 14 amino acids. The CDR3 reads CASSPPSSNQPQHF. CDR3 DNA sequence: TGTGCCAGCTCACCACCGAGTAGCAATCAGCCCCAGCATTTT. Full variable domain (rest looked up from reference TRBV18 and TRBJ1-5): NAGVMQNPRHLVRRRGQEARLRCSPMKGHSHVYWYRQLPEEGLKFMVYLQKENIIDESGMPKERFSAEFPKEGPSILRIQQVVRGDSAAYFCASSPPSSNQPQHFGDGTRLSIL.

V is TRBV6-1 and J is TRBJ1-5, with D unclear. Germline CDR1 is MNHNS and CDR2 is SASEGT. The germline V and J ends were trimmed by 2 bases and 0 bases, with 2 bases remaining between them. CDR3 size: 13 residues. CDR3 nucleotide sequence: TGTGCCAGCAGTGAACATAGCAATCAGCCCCAGCATTTT. Translating gives CASSEHSNQPQHF.

In its sample, this clone was seen once. The chain employs TRBV19 and TRBJ2-7; the D gene is possibly TRBD2 (6 bases). Trimming removed 11 bases at V and 1 base at J, with 9 bases between. Per the germline V gene, CDR1 is LNHDA and CDR2 is SQIVND (reference sequence). This CDR3 contains 11 residues. The CDR3 loop reads CALRGSYEQYV. The CDR3 DNA reads as TGTGCCCTGCGGGGATCCTACGAGCAGTACGTC.

The V and J genes are TRBV28 and TRBJ1-1; D is ambiguous. V was cut by 7 bases and J by 5 bases, with 14 bases left in between. The CDR3 sequence is 13 residues long. Germline V CDR1 and CDR2: MDHEN, SYDVKM. The CDR3 region is CASTTRYRTEAFF. DNA of the CDR3: TGTGCCAGCACCACCCGATATCGTACTGAAGCTTTCTTT.

The V call is TRBV6-1, the J call TRBJ2-3, with unresolved D. The CDR3 is made up of 12 amino acids. Trimming removed 5 bases from V and 2 bases from J, with 5 bases in between. Germline loops: CDR1 MNHNS, CDR2 SASEGT. Written as DNA, the CDR3 is TGTGCCAGCAGTAAGACCACAGATACGCAGTATTTT. Translating gives CASSKTTDTQYF.

The chain has TRBV5-4 and TRBJ1-2; TRBD1 is a possible D gene (6 bases). V gave up 2 bases and J gave up 7 bases, with 9 bases separating them. The germline gives CDR1 SGHNT, CDR2 YYREEE (reference sequence). This CDR3 region has 12 residues. The DNA for the CDR3 is TGTGCCAGCAGCTTAACAGGGTCTGGCTACACCTTC. This gives the protein CASSLTGSGYTF.